Each of the 15 T cell receptor beta chains below was sequenced from the same sample in a study of blood T cell repertoires in COVID-19. Only in-frame clones appear in the TCRdb table, and some are missing; sequencing was by immunoSEQ multiplex PCR. The repertoire has some 16,000 clones, 85% to 90% of them found once; the top ten carry around 13%. Sequenced input: peripheral blood. These receptors were taken from a human donor in a cohort sampled during active COVID-19.

The chain links TRBV6-2 or TRBV6-3 to TRBJ2-5; TRBD1 agrees at 9 bases. This CDR3 is 15 amino acids long. Trimming cost V 5 bases and J 4 bases; bases outside gene matches: 8. Germline CDR1 reads MNHEY; CDR2 reads SVGEGT. The CDR3 sequence is CASSDRTGEGETQYF. In DNA form, the CDR3 reads TGTGCCAGCAGTGACCGGACAGGGGAGGGAGAGACCCAGTACTTC.

This rearrangement joins TRBV18 to TRBJ1-5; 7 positions agree with TRBD1. Germline V gene data show CDR1 as KGHSH and CDR2 as LQKENI. This CDR3 contains 15 residues. The V gene end was trimmed by 1 base and the J gene end by 6 bases; junction bases not matched to a gene: 6. CDR3 amino acids: CASSPLRGDLQPQHF. Written as DNA, the CDR3 is TGTGCCAGCTCACCACTCAGGGGGGATCTTCAGCCCCAGCATTTT.

The chain employs TRBV4-3 and TRBJ2-3; the match to TRBD1 covers 7 bases. The germline CDR1 and CDR2 sequences are LGHNA and YSLEER. The CDR3 totals 16 residues. The junction had 8 bases not matched to a gene; V was cut back by 3 bases and J by 2 bases. DNA for the CDR3: TGCGCCAGCAGCCACACAGGGGACCCTCTCACAGATACGCAGTATTTT. Translated, it gives CASSHTGDPLTDTQYF.

The chain is built from TRBV10-3 and TRBJ1-1; TRBD1 might be the D (5 bases). CDR1 is ENHRY, CDR2 SYGVKD, per germline. The length of the CDR3 is 11 residues. V was trimmed by 8 bases and J by 7 bases, leaving 11 bases between them. The chain's CDR3 is CAIGGTSEAFF. CDR3 bases: TGTGCCATCGGCGGGACTAGTGAAGCTTTCTTT.

The V gene is TRBV19, the J gene TRBJ1-6; D is possibly TRBD1 (6 bases). The CDR3 covers 15 residues. Deletions cut 4 bases from V and 2 bases from J, with 9 bases between. Per the germline V gene, CDR1 is LNHDA and CDR2 is SQIVND (reference sequence). CDR3 residues: CASSTTGTYNSPLHF. The CDR3, as DNA: TGTGCCAGTAGTACCACAGGGACCTATAATTCACCCCTCCACTTT.

This chain connects TRBV7-2 to TRBJ2-7; D possibly corresponds to TRBD2 (6 bases). Trimming took off 6 bases at V and 2 bases at J, with 17 bases between the two ends. The CDR3 loop spans 15 amino acids. Germline lookup yields CDR1 SGHTA and CDR2 FQGNSA. Here the CDR3 reads CASSYESGDAYEQYF. CDR3 DNA sequence: TGTGCCAGCAGTTATGAATCGGGGGACGCCTACGAGCAGTACTTC.

The V gene is TRBV27, the J gene TRBJ1-4; 7 positions match TRBD1. V lost 6 bases, J lost 2 bases, and 9 bases stayed unmatched. Germline V CDR1 and CDR2: MNHEY, SMNVEV (reference sequence). The length of the CDR3 is 16 residues. This CDR3 is CASRAPGQLTNEKLFF. The CDR3, as DNA: TGTGCCAGCAGGGCACCGGGACAGCTTACTAATGAAAAACTGTTTTTT.

The chain is built from TRBV2 and TRBJ1-4; 10 bases agree with TRBD1. This CDR3 region has 16 residues. The V gene end was trimmed by 11 bases and the J gene end by 0 bases; junction bases not matched to a gene: 9. The germline CDR1 and CDR2 sequences are SNHLY and FYNNEI. For the CDR3, the DNA is TGTGCCGCCGGGACAGGGGCCCGGGCAACTAATGAAAAACTGTTTTTT. Encoded protein: CAAGTGARATNEKLFF.

The chain employs TRBV6-5 and TRBJ2-2, with 10 bases identical to TRBD1. The trim removed 4 bases at V and 3 bases at J, leaving 5 bases unmatched. Germline V lookup: CDR1 MNHEY, CDR2 SVGAGI. This CDR3 comprises 16 residues. CDR3 sequence: CASSSAGTGDTGELFF. The CDR3, as DNA: TGTGCCAGCAGTTCCGCCGGGACAGGGGACACCGGGGAGCTGTTTTTT.

The J gene is TRBJ2-5, the V gene TRBV5-1; TRBD2 matches at 16 bases. The ends lost 4 bases at V and 5 bases at J; junction bases unmatched: 5. CDR1 is SGHRS, CDR2 YFSETQ, per germline. The CDR3 spans 16 residues. The CDR3 DNA sequence: TGCGCCAGCAGCAGACCGGGACTAGCGGGGGGGGAGACCCAGTACTTC. As protein: CASSRPGLAGGETQYF.

The gene calls are TRBV5-1 and TRBJ2-5, with D possibly matching TRBD2 (6 bases). CDR3 length equals 15 residues. Germline assignment: CDR1 SGHRS and CDR2 YFSETQ. With 2 bases removed from V and 7 bases from J, the gap between germline ends came to 18 bases. CDR3 bases: TGCGCCAGCAGCTTATCATCCGGGGCCGGGGGGACCCAGTACTTC. Translating gives CASSLSSGAGGTQYF.

This rearrangement joins TRBV27 to TRBJ2-5, with 16 bases that match TRBD2. J gave up 4 bases and V 6 bases, and 17 bases lay outside the gene matches. In germline, CDR1 is MNHEY, CDR2 SMNVEV (reference sequence). The CDR3 extends over 20 amino acids. Here the CDR3 DNA reads TGTGCCAGCAGCGACTCGCCACCCGGGACTAGCGGGGGGGCTAGAGAGACCCAGTACTTC. Its protein is CASSDSPPGTSGGARETQYF.

This chain links TRBV7-9 with TRBJ1-4; 7 positions match TRBD1. This CDR3 comprises 15 residues. V shed 5 bases and J 4 bases; nucleotides not matched to a gene: 7. Per germline, CDR1 SEHNR and CDR2 FQNEAQ (reference sequence). CDR3 in DNA: TGTGCCAGCAGCCCCCGGACAGGAAATAATGAAAAACTGTTTTTT. This gives the protein CASSPRTGNNEKLFF.

By its share, this clone is medium-sized. The rearrangement links TRBV6-2 or TRBV6-3 to TRBJ2-5; D is perhaps TRBD2 (6 bases). CDR3 length: 13 amino acids. Germline-derived CDR1 and CDR2 are MNHEY and SVGEGT. The V end lost 6 bases, the J end lost 5 bases, and 13 bases lay between the germline ends. CDR3 sequence: CASSETSWETQYF. The CDR3 bases are TGTGCCAGCAGCGAAACTAGCTGGGAGACCCAGTACTTC.

The chain is built from TRBV7-3 and TRBJ2-1, with TRBD2 identical over 9 bases. The CDR3 is made up of 16 amino acids. V lost 3 bases, J lost 4 bases, and 7 bases stayed unmatched. Germline V CDR1 and CDR2: SGHTA, FQGTGA. CDR3 in DNA: TGTGCCAGCAGCTTGTATCTTCTAGCGGGGTACAATGAGCAGTTCTTC. This encodes CASSLYLLAGYNEQFF. Full variable domain (rest looked up from reference TRBV7-3 and TRBJ2-1): GAGVSQTPSNKVTEKGKYVELRCDPISGHTALYWYRQSLGQGPEFLIYFQGTGAADDSGLPNDRFFAVRPEGSVSTLKIQRTERGDSAVYLCASSLYLLAGYNEQFFGPGTRLTVL.